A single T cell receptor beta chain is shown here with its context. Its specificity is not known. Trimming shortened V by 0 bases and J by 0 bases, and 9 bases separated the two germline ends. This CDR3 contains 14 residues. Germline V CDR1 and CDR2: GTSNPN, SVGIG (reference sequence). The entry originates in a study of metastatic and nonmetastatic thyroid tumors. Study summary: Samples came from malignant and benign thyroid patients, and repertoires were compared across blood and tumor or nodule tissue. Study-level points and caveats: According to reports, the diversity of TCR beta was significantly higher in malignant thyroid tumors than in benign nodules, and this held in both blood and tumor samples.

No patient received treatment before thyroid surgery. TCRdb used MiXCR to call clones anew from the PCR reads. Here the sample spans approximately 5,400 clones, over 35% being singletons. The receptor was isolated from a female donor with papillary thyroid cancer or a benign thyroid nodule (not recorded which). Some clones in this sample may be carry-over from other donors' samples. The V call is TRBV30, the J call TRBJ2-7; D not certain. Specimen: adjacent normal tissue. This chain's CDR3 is CAWSVGTSSYEQYF. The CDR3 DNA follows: TGTGCCTGGAGTGTAGGAACAAGCTCCTACGAGCAGTACTTC.